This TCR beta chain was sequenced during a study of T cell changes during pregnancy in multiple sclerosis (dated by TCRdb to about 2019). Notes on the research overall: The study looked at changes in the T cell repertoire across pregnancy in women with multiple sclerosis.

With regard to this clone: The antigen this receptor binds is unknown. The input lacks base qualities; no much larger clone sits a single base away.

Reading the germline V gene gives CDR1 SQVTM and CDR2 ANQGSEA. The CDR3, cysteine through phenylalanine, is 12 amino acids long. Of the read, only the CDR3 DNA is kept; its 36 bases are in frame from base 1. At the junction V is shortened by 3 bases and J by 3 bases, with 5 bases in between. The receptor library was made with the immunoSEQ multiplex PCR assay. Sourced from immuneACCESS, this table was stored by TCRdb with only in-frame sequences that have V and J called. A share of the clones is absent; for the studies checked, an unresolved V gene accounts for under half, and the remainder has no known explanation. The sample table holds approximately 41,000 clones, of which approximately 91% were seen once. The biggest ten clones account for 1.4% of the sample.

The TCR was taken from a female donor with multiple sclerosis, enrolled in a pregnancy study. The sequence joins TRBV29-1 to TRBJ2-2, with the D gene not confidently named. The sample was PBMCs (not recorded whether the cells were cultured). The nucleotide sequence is TGCAGCGTTGACCAGGACACCGGGGAGCTGTTTTTT. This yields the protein CSVDQDTGELFF.